This T cell receptor beta chain was recovered during a study of radiation and T cells in renal cell carcinoma. The overall study: Nephrectomy followed 15 Gy stereotactic body radiation by 4 weeks.

TCRdb keeps only in-frame clones here, not all; method: immunoSEQ multiplex PCR. The data hold about 130,000 clones, with over 75% observed a single time. This clone is medium-sized (0.01 to 0.1%) in the sample. Antigen: not known. CDR1 and CDR2 (germline): MGHRA, YSYEKL. The germline V and J ends were trimmed by 1 base and 5 bases, with 14 bases remaining between them. The CDR3 loop spans 15 amino acids. As to time point: blood 2 weeks post-SBRT. Documented treatment: 15 Gy SBRT to primary tumor, nephrectomy 4 weeks later. Radiation-treated patients gave blood at baseline, week 2 and week 4. Study-wide results and caveats: In blood, top tumor clones expanded by 2 weeks, shrinking by 4.

The sequencing here drew on blood, taken from a patient whose treatment included radiotherapy and nephrectomy. The TCR sequence derives from a man aged 50 to 59 with renal cell carcinoma. The V call is TRBV4-1, the J call TRBJ1-2; D gene uncertain. The CDR3 sequence: CASSQAPASEYGYTF. CDR3 nucleotides: TGCGCCAGCAGCCAAGCGCCGGCCTCTGAATATGGCTACACCTTC.